The sequence of this T cell receptor (beta chain) was determined in a study of blood T cell repertoires in COVID-19. Whole-study context: Sites in the United States, Italy and Spain provided acute and convalescent COVID-19 samples.

TCRdb keeps only in-frame clones here, not all; method: immunoSEQ multiplex PCR. Altogether 250,000 to 300,000 clones are present, around 83% being singletons, with the ten largest covering about 4%. CDR3 length equals 13 residues. Germline CDR1 reads SGDLS; CDR2 reads YYNGEE. The ends were cut back, 3 bases at V and 4 bases at J, with 11 bases in the middle. The V call is TRBV9, the J call TRBJ2-7; possibly TRBD1 for D (6 bases). Material: peripheral blood. The source is a man between 18 and 35 years old with active or convalescent COVID-19. The CDR3 loop is CASSGHGQYEQYF. CDR3 nucleotides: TGTGCCAGCAGCGGCCACGGACAGTACGAGCAGTACTTC.